Listed below are T cell receptor beta chains from one sample, sequenced in a study of blood T cell repertoires in COVID-19. Generated by immunoSEQ multiplex PCR, the TCRdb table keeps only in-frame clones and is missing some. The table includes tens of thousands of clones, about nine tenths detected once. The specimen sequenced was peripheral blood. Receptor source: a middle-aged woman with active COVID-19. Both conserved end residues are part of each CDR3. The D gene is left open where the match is weak. Some rows have no size entry. The others give once, few or many, or a class for an expanded clone.

size,J,V,D,CDR3,DNA
few,TRBJ2-1,TRBV19,-,CASIRTATSSYNEQFF,TGTGCCAGTATTCGGACAGCCACGAGCTCCTACAATGAGCAGTTCTTC
once,TRBJ1-2,TRBV7-2,TRBD1,CASSSYRGTATNYGYTF,TGTGCCAGCAGCTCTTATCGGGGGACAGCTACTAACTATGGCTACACCTTC
-,TRBJ1-2,TRBV6-2/TRBV6-3,-,CASSYSTAYGYTF,TGTGCCAGCAGTTACTCGACAGCCTATGGCTACACCTTC
-,TRBJ2-3,TRBV14,TRBD1,CASSQEFPPGGETDTQYF,TGTGCCAGCAGCCAAGAATTCCCGCCAGGGGGTGAAACAGATACGCAGTATTTT
-,TRBJ2-1,TRBV5-6,TRBD1,CASSFVQGNEQFF,TGTGCCAGCAGCTTCGTACAGGGGAATGAGCAGTTCTTC
-,TRBJ1-1,TRBV5-5,-,CASRRGGVMNTEAFF,TGTGCCAGTCGACGGGGAGGGGTCATGAACACTGAAGCTTTCTTT
-,TRBJ2-7,TRBV19,-,CASSISRRGAPYEQYF,TGTGCCAGTAGTATAAGTCGACGGGGGGCCCCCTACGAGCAGTACTTC
-,TRBJ2-7,TRBV10-3,-,CAELPGSSYEQYF,TGTGCCGAGCTTCCGGGATCCTCCTACGAGCAGTACTTC
-,TRBJ2-1,TRBV25-1,TRBD1,CASSELETGGWDEQFF,TGTGCCAGCAGTGAATTAGAGACAGGGGGCTGGGATGAGCAGTTCTTC
-,TRBJ2-3,TRBV5-1,-,CASGRASSTDTQYF,TGCGCCAGCGGCAGGGCCTCTAGCACAGATACGCAGTATTTT
-,TRBJ2-1,TRBV5-3,TRBD2,CARSWLAGGSYNEQFF,TGTGCCAGAAGCTGGCTAGCGGGGGGTTCCTACAATGAGCAGTTCTTC
-,TRBJ1-1,TRBV19,-,CASSIVGPSQGWNTEAFF,TGTGCCAGTAGTATAGTAGGCCCCTCCCAGGGGTGGAACACTGAAGCTTTCTTT
-,TRBJ2-3,TRBV5-4,TRBD2,CASSLRTSWTDTQYF,TGTGCCAGCAGCCTCCGGACTAGTTGGACAGATACGCAGTATTTT
-,TRBJ2-1,TRBV7-8,TRBD1,CASSRHLRDRVYNEQFF,TGTGCCAGCAGCCGACACCTCCGGGACAGGGTCTACAATGAGCAGTTCTTC
-,TRBJ1-3,TRBV29-1,-,CSVSRAGTGNTIYF,TGCAGCGTGTCTAGGGCAGGGACTGGAAACACCATATATTTT
-,TRBJ1-4,TRBV18,TRBD1,CASSRNLQGAHEKLFF,TGTGCCAGCTCACGCAACTTACAGGGGGCGCACGAAAAACTGTTTTTT
-,TRBJ2-5,TRBV5-1,TRBD2,CASSRRTSGETQYF,TGCGCCAGCAGCAGAAGGACTAGCGGCGAGACCCAGTACTTC
-,TRBJ2-7,TRBV3-1/TRBV3-2,TRBD2,CASSHAGGATSRVQYF,TGTGCCAGCAGCCATGCGGGGGGGGCTACGAGCAGGGTGCAGTACTTC
-,TRBJ1-6,TRBV9,-,CASSADWGVSYNSPLHF,TGTGCCAGCAGCGCCGATTGGGGGGTCTCCTATAATTCACCCCTCCACTTT
-,TRBJ2-2,TRBV4-1,TRBD2,CASSRQTSGGAYTGELFF,TGCGCCAGCAGCAGGCAGACTAGCGGGGGGGCGTACACCGGGGAGCTGTTTTTT
-,TRBJ2-3,TRBV7-9,TRBD2,CASSPQGLAADTQYF,TGTGCCAGCAGCCCCCAGGGACTAGCTGCAGATACGCAGTATTTT
-,TRBJ2-3,TRBV10-1,-,CASSLTRHRGTQYF,TGCGCCAGCAGTTTAACTCGACATAGGGGTACGCAGTATTTT
-,TRBJ1-3,TRBV12-3/TRBV12-4,-,CASSLRRDFSF,TGTGCCAGCAGTTTAAGGCGGGACTTCAGTTTT
-,TRBJ1-3,TRBV18,TRBD1,CASSPGQISGNTIYF,TGTGCCAGCTCACCGGGACAGATCTCTGGAAACACCATATATTTT
-,TRBJ1-1,TRBV27,TRBD1,CASSSKDRGWGTEAFF,TGTGCCAGCAGTTCAAAAGACAGGGGCTGGGGCACTGAAGCTTTCTTT
-,TRBJ1-4,TRBV7-9,-,CASSSGDREKLFF,TGTGCCAGCAGCTCCGGGGATCGGGAAAAACTGTTTTTT
-,TRBJ2-7,TRBV4-3,-,CASSQEAMGLYEQYF,TGCGCCAGCAGCCAAGAAGCAATGGGGCTGTACGAGCAGTACTTC
-,TRBJ1-1,TRBV13,TRBD1,CASSHRGEGAFF,TGTGCCAGCAGTCACAGGGGGGAGGGAGCTTTCTTT
-,TRBJ2-5,TRBV6-2/TRBV6-3,-,CASSSQVAGNKETQYF,TGTGCCAGCAGTTCACAGGTGGCAGGGAATAAAGAGACCCAGTACTTC
-,TRBJ2-1,TRBV10-3,TRBD2,CAISETGGPDNEQFF,TGTGCCATCAGTGAAACGGGGGGGCCGGATAATGAGCAGTTCTTC
-,TRBJ2-1,TRBV7-6,TRBD2,CASSLAGGGNEQFF,TGTGCCAGCAGCTTAGCGGGGGGGGGCAATGAGCAGTTCTTC
once,TRBJ1-1,TRBV14,-,CASSRPGMNTEAFF,TGTGCCAGCAGCCGTCCGGGGATGAACACTGAAGCTTTCTTT
-,TRBJ2-3,TRBV3-1/TRBV3-2,-,CASSQALASTDTQYF,TGTGCCAGCAGCCAAGCGCTAGCGAGCACAGATACGCAGTATTTT